This T cell receptor beta chain was sequenced in a study of early stage breast cancer tumors. This clone was observed a few times. Between the trimmed V and J ends, which lost 1 base and 9 bases, there was a span of 10 bases. The germline CDR1 and CDR2 sequences are MRHNA and SNTAGT. The CDR3 has 13 amino acids. TCRdb's table, derived via immunoSEQ multiplex PCR, lists solely in-frame clones and lacks some. The profile covers under 2,000 clones, with roughly 71% appearing a single time and about 9.1% taken by the ten largest. The rearrangement uses TRBV6-4 and TRBJ2-1; D gene ambiguous. The sample was normal breast tissue next to the tumor. The sequence was obtained from a person aged 40 to 49 with breast cancer. CDR3 residues: CASSDLSPGEQFF. CDR3 in DNA: TGTGCCAGCAGTGACTTGTCTCCGGGTGAGCAGTTCTTC.